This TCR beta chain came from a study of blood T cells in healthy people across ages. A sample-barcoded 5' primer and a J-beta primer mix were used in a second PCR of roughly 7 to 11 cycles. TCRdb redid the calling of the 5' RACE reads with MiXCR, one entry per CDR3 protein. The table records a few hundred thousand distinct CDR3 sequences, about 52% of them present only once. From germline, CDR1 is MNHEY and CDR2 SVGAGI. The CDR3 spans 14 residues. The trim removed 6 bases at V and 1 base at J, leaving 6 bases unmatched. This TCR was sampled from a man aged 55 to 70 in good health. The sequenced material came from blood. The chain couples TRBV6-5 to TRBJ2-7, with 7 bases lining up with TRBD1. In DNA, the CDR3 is TGTGCCAGCAGCACGGACAGGTGGTCCTACGAGCAGTACTTC. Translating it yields CASSTDRWSYEQYF.